Listed below are T cell receptor beta chains from one sample, sequenced in a study of T cells in Graves' hyperthyroidism and ophthalmopathy. TCRdb ran MiXCR on the multiplex PCR reads and lists one entry per CDR3 protein. This sample has roughly 300,000 distinct CDR3 sequences; around 13% occur once, and the top ten carry around 23%. The sample taken for sequencing was blood. These receptors all come from a woman under 40 with Graves' hyperthyroidism. Both conserved end residues are part of each CDR3. Fields, in order: clone size, J gene, D gene, V gene, CDR3 DNA, CDR3 protein. A D gene is named only where the DNA matches it firmly. Size is omitted from some rows. Given values are once, few, many or a class for expanded clones.

clone size: few
J gene: TRBJ2-2
D gene: TRBD1
V gene: TRBV24-1
CDR3 DNA: TGTGCCACCAGTGACCCATTACAGGGGGCTATCGGCACCGGGGAGCTGTTTTTT
CDR3 protein: CATSDPLQGAIGTGELFF

clone size: many
J gene: TRBJ1-1
D gene: .
V gene: TRBV29-1
CDR3 DNA: TGCAGCGTCCCGGGGGCAGAGAACACTGAAGCTTTCTTT
CDR3 protein: CSVPGAENTEAFF

clone size: .
J gene: TRBJ2-7
D gene: .
V gene: TRBV2
CDR3 DNA: TGTGCCAGCAGTAAAGCGCTCACGCCGGCGGGACAGAACTACGAGCAGTACTTC
CDR3 protein: CASSKALTPAGQNYEQYF

clone size: many
J gene: TRBJ2-3
D gene: .
V gene: TRBV2
CDR3 DNA: TGTGCCAGCAGAGGAACCACAGATACGCAGTATTTT
CDR3 protein: CASRGTTDTQYF

clone size: many
J gene: TRBJ2-7
D gene: TRBD2
V gene: TRBV6-1
CDR3 DNA: TGTGCCAGCAGTATCCTGGCCGGGACTAGCGGGAGGGCAAGGTCCTACGAGCAGTACTTC
CDR3 protein: CASSILAGTSGRARSYEQYF

clone size: many
J gene: TRBJ1-5
D gene: TRBD1
V gene: TRBV28
CDR3 DNA: TGTGCCAGCGACAGTGACAGGGGCGCCGACAATCAGCCCCAGCATTTT
CDR3 protein: CASDSDRGADNQPQHF

clone size: few
J gene: TRBJ1-1
D gene: TRBD1
V gene: TRBV28
CDR3 DNA: TGTGCCAGCAGTCCGGGGACAGGCGATTTTTTTAACACTGAAGCTTTCTTT
CDR3 protein: CASSPGTGDFFNTEAFF

clone size: few
J gene: TRBJ2-7
D gene: TRBD1
V gene: TRBV20-1
CDR3 DNA: TGCAGTGCCCGGGACCGGGACAGGGGTGGGGAGCAGTACTTC
CDR3 protein: CSARDRDRGGEQYF

clone size: many
J gene: TRBJ2-6
D gene: .
V gene: TRBV2
CDR3 DNA: TGTGCCAGCGTGGGCAAGCAGGACTACTCTGGGGCCAACGTCCTGACTTTC
CDR3 protein: CASVGKQDYSGANVLTF

clone size: many
J gene: TRBJ1-4
D gene: .
V gene: TRBV28
CDR3 DNA: TGTGCCAGCACCAACTCTGGGAAACTGTTTTTT
CDR3 protein: CASTNSGKLFF

clone size: few
J gene: TRBJ2-2
D gene: .
V gene: TRBV6-2/TRBV6-3
CDR3 DNA: TGTGCCAGCAGTATGTCCCGGGAGCTGTTTTTT
CDR3 protein: CASSMSRELFF

clone size: .
J gene: TRBJ2-5
D gene: TRBD1
V gene: TRBV27
CDR3 DNA: TGTGCCAGCCGCATGTCCGGGACAGGGGGCGGAGAGACCCAGTACTTC
CDR3 protein: CASRMSGTGGGETQYF

clone size: few
J gene: TRBJ2-2
D gene: .
V gene: TRBV4-3
CDR3 DNA: TGCGCCAGCAGCCACCAGGAGAGAACCGGGGAGCTGTTTTTT
CDR3 protein: CASSHQERTGELFF

clone size: .
J gene: TRBJ2-7
D gene: TRBD2
V gene: TRBV14
CDR3 DNA: TGTGCCAGCAGCCAAGCGGGGGGAAAGGAGCAGTACTTC
CDR3 protein: CASSQAGGKEQYF

clone size: many
J gene: TRBJ2-1
D gene: .
V gene: TRBV13
CDR3 DNA: TGTGCCAGCAAACAGGGTTTGGGTGAGCAGTTCTTC
CDR3 protein: CASKQGLGEQFF

clone size: .
J gene: TRBJ2-7
D gene: .
V gene: TRBV27
CDR3 DNA: TGTGCCAGCAGTATTAACGGAGGGCGGGTCTCCTACGAGCAGTACTTC
CDR3 protein: CASSINGGRVSYEQYF

clone size: many
J gene: TRBJ2-1
D gene: .
V gene: TRBV20-1
CDR3 DNA: TGCAGTGCTGGGTACAATGAGCAGTTCTTC
CDR3 protein: CSAGYNEQFF

clone size: few
J gene: TRBJ2-1
D gene: TRBD2
V gene: TRBV30
CDR3 DNA: TGTGCCTGGAACCTAGCGGGAGTGGACAATGAGCAGTTCTTC
CDR3 protein: CAWNLAGVDNEQFF

clone size: many
J gene: TRBJ2-7
D gene: .
V gene: TRBV28
CDR3 DNA: TGTGCCACCAGACACCGTGACGAGCAGTACTTC
CDR3 protein: CATRHRDEQYF

clone size: few
J gene: TRBJ1-3
D gene: .
V gene: TRBV20-1
CDR3 DNA: TGCAGTGCTAGAGATCGGAGGGATAGTGGAAACACCATATATTTT
CDR3 protein: CSARDRRDSGNTIYF

clone size: many
J gene: TRBJ2-1
D gene: .
V gene: TRBV20-1
CDR3 DNA: TGCAGTGCTAGAGACAATGAGCAGTTCTTC
CDR3 protein: CSARDNEQFF

clone size: many
J gene: TRBJ1-6
D gene: .
V gene: TRBV3-1
CDR3 DNA: TGTGCCAGCGTAGCGATGAGGGGAGGTTCACCCCTCCACTTT
CDR3 protein: CASVAMRGGSPLHF

clone size: .
J gene: TRBJ2-7
D gene: TRBD1
V gene: TRBV30
CDR3 DNA: TGTGCCTCCACCGGGACAGGGCTGACCGAGCAGTACTTC
CDR3 protein: CASTGTGLTEQYF

clone size: many
J gene: TRBJ2-1
D gene: TRBD2
V gene: TRBV20-1
CDR3 DNA: TGCAGTGCTAGTAATTTGCAACAGGGTCCACTAGCGGGCCCTCTCAATGAGCAGTTCTTC
CDR3 protein: CSASNLQQGPLAGPLNEQFF

clone size: few
J gene: TRBJ1-5
D gene: .
V gene: TRBV19
CDR3 DNA: TGTGCCAGTAGTGGAATTCGGGGGGGGCCCCAGCATTTT
CDR3 protein: CASSGIRGGPQHF

clone size: .
J gene: TRBJ2-1
D gene: .
V gene: TRBV7-3
CDR3 DNA: TGTGCCAGCAGCTCCTGGCGCCCTCATAATGAGCAGTTCTTC
CDR3 protein: CASSSWRPHNEQFF

clone size: many
J gene: TRBJ2-5
D gene: TRBD1
V gene: TRBV28
CDR3 DNA: TGTGCCACCTGCCCGGGACAGGCATTCCAAGAGACCCAGTACTTC
CDR3 protein: CATCPGQAFQETQYF